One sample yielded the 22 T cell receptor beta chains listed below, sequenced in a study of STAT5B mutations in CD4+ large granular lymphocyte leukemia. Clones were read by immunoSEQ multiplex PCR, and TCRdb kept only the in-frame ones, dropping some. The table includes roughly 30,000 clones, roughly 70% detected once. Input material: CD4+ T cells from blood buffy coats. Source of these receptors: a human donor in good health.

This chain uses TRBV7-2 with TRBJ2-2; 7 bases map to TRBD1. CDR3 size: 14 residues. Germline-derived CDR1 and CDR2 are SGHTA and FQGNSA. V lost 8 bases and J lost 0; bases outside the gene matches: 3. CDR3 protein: CASAGTANTGELFF. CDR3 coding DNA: TGTGCCAGCGCCGGGACAGCGAACACCGGGGAGCTGTTTTTT.

The CDR3 DNA reads as TGTGCCAGCAGCTTAGTAGGCGGGCTTAGCTCCTACAATGAGCAGTTCTTC. Translating gives CASSLVGGLSSYNEQFF. The chain recombines TRBV7-2 with TRBJ2-1; tentatively, D is TRBD2 (5 bases). Germline CDR1 and CDR2: SGHTA and FQGNSA. V lost 1 base and J lost 0, with 13 bases in between. CDR3 size: 17 residues.

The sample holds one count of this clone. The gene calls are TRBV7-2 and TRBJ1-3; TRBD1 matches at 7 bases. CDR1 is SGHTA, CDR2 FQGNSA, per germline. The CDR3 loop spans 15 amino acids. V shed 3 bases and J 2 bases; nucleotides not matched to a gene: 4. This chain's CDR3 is CASSFRDSPGNTIYF. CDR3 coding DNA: TGTGCCAGCAGCTTCCGGGACAGTCCTGGAAACACCATATATTTT.

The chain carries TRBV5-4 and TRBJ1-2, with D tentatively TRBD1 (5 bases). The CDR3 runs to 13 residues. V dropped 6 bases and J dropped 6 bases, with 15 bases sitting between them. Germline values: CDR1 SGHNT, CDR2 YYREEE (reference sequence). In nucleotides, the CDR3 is TGTGCCAGCAACCTCCAGAGAGGGGATGGCTACACCTTC. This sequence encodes CASNLQRGDGYTF.

CDR3 in DNA: TGTGCCAGCAGCTTGGATCAGGGGTTGGCTTTCTTT. This gives the protein CASSLDQGLAFF. The chain joins TRBV5-6 to TRBJ1-1; D is possibly TRBD1 (6 bases). CDR3 length equals 12 residues. CDR1 is SGHDT and CDR2 is YYEEEE in the germline V gene. V shed 0 bases and J shed 11 bases, with 11 bases lying between them.

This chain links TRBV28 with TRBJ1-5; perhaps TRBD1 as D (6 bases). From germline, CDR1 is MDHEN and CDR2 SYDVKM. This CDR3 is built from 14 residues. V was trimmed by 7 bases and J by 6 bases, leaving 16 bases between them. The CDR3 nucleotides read TGTGCCAGCACCCAGACAGGTCCGGGTCAGCCCCAGCATTTT. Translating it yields CASTQTGPGQPQHF.

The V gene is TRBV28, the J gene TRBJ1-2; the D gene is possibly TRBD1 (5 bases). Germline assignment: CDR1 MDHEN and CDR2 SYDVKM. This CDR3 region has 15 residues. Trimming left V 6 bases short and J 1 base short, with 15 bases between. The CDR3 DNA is TGTGCCAGCAGCCCCGGGGCTACCCTTAACTATGGCTACACCTTC. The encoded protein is CASSPGATLNYGYTF.

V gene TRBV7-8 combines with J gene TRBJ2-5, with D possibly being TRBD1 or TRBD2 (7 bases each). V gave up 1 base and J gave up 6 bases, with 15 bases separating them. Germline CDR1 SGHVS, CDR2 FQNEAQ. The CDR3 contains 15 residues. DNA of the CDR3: TGTGCCAGCAGCTTAGGGGGACAGCGGGGAAAGACCCAGTACTTC. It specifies CASSLGGQRGKTQYF. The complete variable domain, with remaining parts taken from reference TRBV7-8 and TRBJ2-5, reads GAGVSQSPRYKVAKRGQDVALRCDPISGHVSLFWYQQALGQGPEFLTYFQNEAQLDKSGLPSDRFFAERPEGSVSTLKIQRTQQEDSAVYLCASSLGGQRGKTQYFGPGTRLLVL.

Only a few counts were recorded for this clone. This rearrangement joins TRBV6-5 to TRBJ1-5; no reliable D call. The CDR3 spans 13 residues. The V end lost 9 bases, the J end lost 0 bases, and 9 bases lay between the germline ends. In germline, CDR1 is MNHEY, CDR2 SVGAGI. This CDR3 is CASSGASNQPQHF. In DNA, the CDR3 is TGTGCCAGTAGCGGAGCTAGCAATCAGCCCCAGCATTTT.

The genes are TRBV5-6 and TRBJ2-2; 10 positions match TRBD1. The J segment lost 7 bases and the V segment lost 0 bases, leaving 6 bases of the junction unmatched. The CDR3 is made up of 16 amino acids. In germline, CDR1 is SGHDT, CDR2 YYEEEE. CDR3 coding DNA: TGTGCCAGCAGCTTGGGACAGGGGGCCTTTGACGGGGAGCTGTTTTTT. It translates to CASSLGQGAFDGELFF.

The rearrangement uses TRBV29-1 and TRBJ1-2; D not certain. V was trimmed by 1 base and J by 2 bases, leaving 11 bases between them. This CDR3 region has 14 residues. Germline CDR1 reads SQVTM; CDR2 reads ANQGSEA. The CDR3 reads CSVEGPGGNYGYTF. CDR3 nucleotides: TGCAGCGTTGAAGGCCCCGGCGGGAACTATGGCTACACCTTC.

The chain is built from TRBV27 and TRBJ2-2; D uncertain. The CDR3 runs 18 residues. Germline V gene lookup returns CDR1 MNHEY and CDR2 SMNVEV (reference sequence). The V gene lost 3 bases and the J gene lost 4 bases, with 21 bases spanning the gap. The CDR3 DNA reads TGTGCCAGCAGTTTGCTGGGCAGACCTCTACGTCCCACCGGGGAGCTGTTTTTT. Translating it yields CASSLLGRPLRPTGELFF.

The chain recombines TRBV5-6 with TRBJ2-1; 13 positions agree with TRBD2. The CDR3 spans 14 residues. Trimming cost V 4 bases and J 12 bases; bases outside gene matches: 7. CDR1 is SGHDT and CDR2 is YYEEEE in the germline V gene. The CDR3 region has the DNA TGTGCCAGCAGCCTAGGACTAGCGGGGGTAGGGCAGTTCTTC. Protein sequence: CASSLGLAGVGQFF.

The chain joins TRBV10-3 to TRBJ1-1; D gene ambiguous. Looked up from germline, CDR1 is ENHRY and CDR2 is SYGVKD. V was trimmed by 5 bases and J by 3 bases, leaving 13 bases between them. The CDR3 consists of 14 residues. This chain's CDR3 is CAISKLAIHTEAFF. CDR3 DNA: TGTGCCATCAGTAAACTAGCGATCCACACTGAAGCTTTCTTT.

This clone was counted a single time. CDR3 nucleotides: TGTGCCAGTAGTATAGATACCAGGGGGCTTTCCTACGAGCAGTACGTC. It is translated as CASSIDTRGLSYEQYV. The chain combines TRBV19 with TRBJ2-7; 8 bases are a match to TRBD1. The germline V gene encodes CDR1 LNHDA and CDR2 SQIVND (reference sequence). Losses at the gene ends were 0 bases for V and 1 base for J; bases not matched to a gene: 5. The CDR3 length is 16 residues.

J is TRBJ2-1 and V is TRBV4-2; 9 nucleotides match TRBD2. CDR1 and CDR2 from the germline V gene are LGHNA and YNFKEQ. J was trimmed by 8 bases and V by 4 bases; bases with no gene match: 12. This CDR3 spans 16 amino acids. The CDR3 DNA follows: TGTGCCAGCAGCCGCCGACTAGCGGAGGGGAGGGATGAGCAGTTCTTC. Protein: CASSRRLAEGRDEQFF.

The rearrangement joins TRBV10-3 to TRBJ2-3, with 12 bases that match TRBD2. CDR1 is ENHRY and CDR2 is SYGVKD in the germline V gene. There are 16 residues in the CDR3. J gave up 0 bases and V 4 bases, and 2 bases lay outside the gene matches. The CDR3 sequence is CAISAGLAGSTDTQYF. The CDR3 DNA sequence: TGTGCCATCAGTGCCGGACTAGCGGGAAGCACAGATACGCAGTATTTT.

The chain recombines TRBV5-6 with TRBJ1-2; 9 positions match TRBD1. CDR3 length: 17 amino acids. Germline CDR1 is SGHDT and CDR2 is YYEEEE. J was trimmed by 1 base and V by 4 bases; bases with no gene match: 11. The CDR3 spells CASSAGTGREDNYGYTF. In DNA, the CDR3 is TGTGCCAGCAGCGCAGGGACAGGGAGGGAGGATAACTATGGCTACACCTTC.

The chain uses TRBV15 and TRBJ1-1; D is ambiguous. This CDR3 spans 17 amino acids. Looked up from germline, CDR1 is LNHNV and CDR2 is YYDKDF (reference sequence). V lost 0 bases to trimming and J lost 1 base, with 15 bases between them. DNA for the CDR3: TGTGCCACCAGCAGAGATTACTTTCTCCAAGAGAACACTGAAGCTTTCTTT. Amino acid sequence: CATSRDYFLQENTEAFF.

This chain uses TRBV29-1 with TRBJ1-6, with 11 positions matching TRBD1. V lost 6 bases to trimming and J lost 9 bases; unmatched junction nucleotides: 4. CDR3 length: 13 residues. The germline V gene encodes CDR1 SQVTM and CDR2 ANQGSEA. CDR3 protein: CSVGGTGGSPLHF. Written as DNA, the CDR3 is TGCAGCGTAGGCGGGACAGGGGGTTCACCCCTCCACTTT.

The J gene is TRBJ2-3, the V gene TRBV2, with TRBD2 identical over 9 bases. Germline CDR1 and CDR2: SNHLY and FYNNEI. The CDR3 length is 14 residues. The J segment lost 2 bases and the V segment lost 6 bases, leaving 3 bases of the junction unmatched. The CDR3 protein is CASSASGNTDTQYF. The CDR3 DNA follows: TGTGCCAGCAGCGCTAGCGGGAACACAGATACGCAGTATTTT.

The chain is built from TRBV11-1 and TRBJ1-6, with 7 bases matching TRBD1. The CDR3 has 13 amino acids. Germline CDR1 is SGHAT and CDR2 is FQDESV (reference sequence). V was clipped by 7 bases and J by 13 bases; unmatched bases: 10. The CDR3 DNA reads TGTGCCAGCACTCCCGGACAGGACTTCCCCCTCCACTTT. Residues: CASTPGQDFPLHF.